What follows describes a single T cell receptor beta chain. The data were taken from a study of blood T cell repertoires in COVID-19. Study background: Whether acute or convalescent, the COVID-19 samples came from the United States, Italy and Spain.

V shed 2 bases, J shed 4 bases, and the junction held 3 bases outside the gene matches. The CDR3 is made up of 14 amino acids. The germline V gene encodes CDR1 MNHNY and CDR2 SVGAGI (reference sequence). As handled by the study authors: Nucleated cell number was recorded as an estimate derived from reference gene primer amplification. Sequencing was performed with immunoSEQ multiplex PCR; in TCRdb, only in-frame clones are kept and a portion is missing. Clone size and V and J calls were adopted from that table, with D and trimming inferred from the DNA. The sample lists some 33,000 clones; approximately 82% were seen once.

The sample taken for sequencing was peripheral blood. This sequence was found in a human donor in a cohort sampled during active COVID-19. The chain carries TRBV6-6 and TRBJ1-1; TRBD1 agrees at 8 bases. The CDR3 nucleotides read TGTGCCAGCAGTTACGACAGGGGAGGCACTGAAGCTTTCTTT. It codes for CASSYDRGGTEAFF.